This T cell receptor beta chain was sequenced for a study of cytomegalovirus exposure and HLA in healthy donors (dated by TCRdb to about 2017). For context, the study as a whole: An earlier analysis of approximately 640 of the donors reported approximately 300 Gb of sequence data and more than 90 million unique TCR beta sequences from roughly 200 million T cells. The T cell repertoires of 670 or so subjects were profiled by immunosequencing and related to cytomegalovirus serostatus. Rather than using new phenotypic data, the later analysis identified candidate immune exposures from TCR beta sequences and from how often those sequences occurred across donors. Both class I and class II loci were covered by HLA typing, at four-digit resolution. A later analysis re-examined previously published TCR beta repertoires from hundreds of donors and added high-resolution HLA genotyping to investigate patterns of TCR occurrence. The study was designed to test whether signatures of past pathogen exposure could be identified by cataloging public T cell receptors. About 300 gigabases of sequencing data and approximately 84 million unique TCR sequences were included in an early release covering several hundred HLA-typed donors. Donor age, sex, ethnicity and CMV serostatus were compiled alongside the repertoire data. Of the 300 to 450 genotyped donors, approximately 80% fell in the genetic ancestry cluster associated with self-reported Caucasian donors. To predict cytomegalovirus infection status, the study brought together high-throughput TCR immunosequencing, statistical association of individual TCRs with disease status, and machine learning. In a later genetic analysis, genome-wide SNP genotypes for about 60% of the 666 donors were used, and that subset was treated as a discovery cohort. Typing coverage varied by locus: about 620-640 donors for A, B, C, DRB1 and DQB1; approximately 500 for DQA1; some 610 for DPA1; roughly 470 for DPB1. Across 300 to 400 genotyped donors of the cohort, an average of roughly 230,000 unique TCR beta nucleotide sequences per donor were sequenced, and roughly 17% of those sequences were non-productive. Every discovery cohort repertoire had been produced on one sequencing platform. An earlier analysis of 587 of the donors applied high-throughput TCR beta sequencing to assess whether each TCR beta V gene segment acted as functional or pseudogenic. Along with the approximately 700-subject first cohort, a separate validation cohort of about 110 different subjects was used. Roughly 5 DR-DQ haplotypes were handled as single units for association and clustering, since linkage in the cohort was strong. Study-wide findings and limitations: In a later analysis, the rate of TCR association differed among HLA loci, with DRB1 alleles having the most associated TCRs and HLA-C alleles having the fewest. Sequencing depth was assumed to be roughly uniform across donors in the presence/absence analyses, though that assumption may not hold. Correlated functional status among segregating V segments might be attributable to linkage disequilibrium, but an unknown experimental factor could not be ruled out. Some IMGT-functional V segments, including TRBV6-2 and TRBV6-3, could not be distinguished by the 87-base-pair reads and were therefore excluded. The earlier analysis of around 600 of the donors excluded some 15 rarely observed V segments, including chromosome 9 orphons, because counts were too low. In a later analysis, several top co-occurrence clusters were reported to appear linked to parvovirus B19, influenza, CMV and Epstein-Barr virus. A further reported finding was that TCR beta sequences accurately predicted the HLA-A and HLA-B alleles for most subjects in the first cohort. When HLA alleles, especially DR and DQ, strongly co-occurred, TCR associations were difficult to assign to individual alleles. An earlier analysis of 587 of the donors showed that most TCR beta V segments appeared in productive rearrangements either about 90% or about 30% of the time, which broadly matched IMGT annotations. A cluster of highly shared sequence variants was judged likely to be a technical artifact of the sequencing pipeline. The authors suggested that the approach could potentially be generalized to other disease states and immunological phenotypes. The cohort was sequenced for TCR beta chains only, and without alpha or paired-chain data the features that could be detected were limited. HLA typing was unavailable for some donors at each locus, so association tests used only the typed subset. In both the original and validation cohorts, the classifier was reported to diagnose cytomegalovirus status with high specificity and sensitivity. The study gave a list of over 150 TCR beta chains associated with cytomegalovirus. Across donors, most TCR sequences were observed very rarely, whereas some public TCRs were present in many individuals. According to a later analysis, most CMV-associated TCR beta chains appeared to be HLA-restricted, and the HLA associations seemed to be driven largely by CMV exposure. The only immune exposure information available for the cohort was CMV serostatus. Compared with the roughly 670-donor mean, donors in an Asian-associated ancestry cluster had fewer N-insertions in productive TCRs, according to a later genetic analysis. A later genetic analysis associated a missense DCLRE1C variant with V-gene and J-gene trimming of TCR beta chains, and an independent cohort replicated the association. Compared with equally common non-associated chains, HLA-associated TCR beta chains in a later analysis were more clonally expanded and had lower generation probabilities. A few of the identified cytomegalovirus-associated TCR beta chains were confirmed in vitro to be specific for cytomegalovirus antigens. Specific HLA alleles were associated with roughly 16,000 TCR beta sequences at a false discovery rate of 0.05 in a later analysis.

Trimmed from V: 3 bases; trimmed from J: 7 bases; junction bases lacking a gene match: 11. The CDR1 and CDR2 encoded by the germline V gene are MDHEN and SYDVKM. Its CDR3 holds 15 amino acids, cysteine through phenylalanine. Only CDR3 DNA is held: 45 bases, read in frame from base 1. Preparation of the library involved the immunoSEQ multiplex PCR assay. The multiplex PCR relied on a mix of 60 forward primers for TCR Vbeta segments and 13 reverse primers for TCR Jbeta segments. The CDR3 region of rearranged TCR beta genes was amplified from genomic DNA by a multiplex PCR assay. On the Illumina HiSeq System, the amplified TCR beta libraries were sequenced as 87-base-pair reads. As for how the authors treated the data: A later analysis tallied tens of millions of unique TCR beta chains across the 666 repertoires, and about 12 million of those chains were shared by two or more donors. A nearest-neighbor algorithm error-corrected the raw reads and collapsed the reads into unique sequences, merging closely related sequences to remove PCR and sequencing errors. V, D and J gene segments were assigned by aligning CDR3 sequences to IMGT reference sequences. Each retained sequence needed at least a six-nucleotide match to both a V gene segment and a J gene segment. Rearrangements were classified as productive when the CDR3 lacked stop codons and remained in frame with V and J, and all other rearrangements were classified as non-productive. CDR3 was defined by IMGT convention, running from the second conserved V-encoded cysteine to the conserved J-encoded phenylalanine. The earlier analysis of roughly 590 of the donors excluded any sequence lacking an unambiguous match to a single V gene segment. In an earlier analysis of approximately 590 of the donors, V segments were called functional above 56.7% productive rearrangements and were called segregating when the between-donor standard deviation exceeded 5%. To diagnose cytomegalovirus status from the catalog of TCR beta chain sequences, a statistical classification framework was built. V and J gene assignment, in a later analysis, came from comparing TCR nucleotide sequences with IMGT/GENE-DB human TR gene sequences. Using the TCRdist pipeline, a later analysis assigned CDR3 sequences along with most-parsimonious VDJ recombination scenarios. In a later analysis, every TCR beta chain was defined by the combination of its CDR3 amino acid sequence and its V-gene family, and reads without a unique V-gene family were dropped. In a later analysis, fewer than 650 highly shared, low-generation-probability nucleotide sequences were removed to address suspected cross-contamination and a sequencing artifact. For each public chain, a later analysis derived a clonal expansion index from normalized ranks of inferred template counts within each repertoire. In a later analysis, generation probabilities were computed with a VDJ recombination model fitted to out-of-frame rearrangements, and the resulting probabilities were checked against IGoR. In a later analysis, hypergeometric tests were used to score TCR-TCR, TCR-HLA and TCR-CMV co-occurrence, with a repertoire-size bias correction applied to TCR pairs. A later analysis estimated false discovery rates by permuting HLA or CMV assignments 20 times. In a later analysis, co-occurring TCRs were grouped with DBSCAN, and TCRdist sequence similarity was added when clustering was performed within HLA-allele-positive subsets. Co-occurrence clustering excluded repertoires with fewer than 30,000 or more than 120,000 public chains, plus five with anomalous nucleotide sharing. TCRdb retrieved this table from immuneACCESS and kept in-frame rearrangements only. Not all clones are present; in checked studies, unresolved V genes account for under half, and no reason is known for the remainder. That table gives V, J and clone size, and the DNA gave D and trimming. Here the sample has 150,000 to 200,000 clones; around 80% occur a single time. The leading ten clones occupy around 2% of the sample.

The cohort was made up of several hundred healthy bone marrow donors. All cohort members were sampled while nominally healthy, although unrecorded immune exposures were likely present. The donor was CMV seronegative and belonged to the group of under 400 seronegative cohort members. Every donor gave a peripheral blood sample, and the peripheral blood mononuclear cells from that sample were used for TCR beta sequencing. The Qiagen DNeasy Blood Extraction Kit was used to extract genomic DNA from the blood cell samples. Comment on this clone: No antigen is known for it. It has no much larger one-base neighbor in the sample; base qualities were not kept.

The sequence is built from TRBV28 and TRBJ2-5; 7 central bases correspond to TRBD2. The clonotype was recovered from a man aged 18-30 years in good health and CMV-seronegative. Sequenced sample: PBMCs. The DNA reads as follows: TGTGCCAGCAGTTTGGGGGGGGTTTCATCTGGGACCCAGTACTTC. This sequence encodes CASSLGGVSSGTQYF.